Listed below are T cell receptor beta chains from one sample, sequenced in a study of STAT5B mutations in CD4+ large granular lymphocyte leukemia. Sequencing was performed with immunoSEQ multiplex PCR; in TCRdb, only in-frame clones are kept and a portion is missing. Of around 47,000 clones in the sample, 80% to 85% were seen once. Sequencing was carried out using CD4+ T cells from blood buffy coats. The receptors were gathered from a human donor in good health. CDR3s include the opening cysteine and the closing phenylalanine or tryptophan. D genes are given only for firm matches. Clone size, where shown, is once, few, many, or a class for clones that have expanded.

CDR3,DNA,V,D,length,size,J
CASSPTGGIGAGELFF,TGCGCCAGCAGCCCAACTGGAGGGATCGGGGCCGGGGAGCTGTTTTTT,TRBV5-1,-,16,-,TRBJ2-2
CASSLAGLAYEQYF,TGTGCCAGCAGCTTAGCAGGGTTAGCCTACGAGCAGTACTTC,TRBV7-9,-,14,-,TRBJ2-7
CASTRGGSSYEQYF,TGTGCCAGCACCAGAGGGGGTAGCTCCTACGAGCAGTACTTC,TRBV11-2,-,14,-,TRBJ2-7
CSGARSNYGYTF,TGCAGCGGGGCCCGCAGTAACTATGGCTACACCTTC,TRBV29-1,-,12,-,TRBJ1-2
CASKIGQGAYGYTF,TGTGCCAGCAAAATAGGACAGGGGGCGTATGGCTACACCTTC,TRBV6-6,TRBD1,14,-,TRBJ1-2
CASSFGQGSSPLHF,TGTGCCAGCAGCTTTGGGCAGGGGTCCTCGCCCCTCCACTTT,TRBV11-3,-,14,-,TRBJ1-6
CASSRQGINQPQHF,TGTGCCAGTAGTAGACAGGGAATAAATCAGCCCCAGCATTTT,TRBV19,TRBD1,14,-,TRBJ1-5
CASSETGSYEQYF,TGTGCCAGCAGTGAGACAGGGAGCTACGAGCAGTACTTC,TRBV6-5,TRBD1,13,-,TRBJ2-7
CASRFTDTQYF,TGCGCCAGCAGGTTCACAGATACGCAGTATTTT,TRBV5-1,-,11,-,TRBJ2-3
CASSLGRNTEAFF,TGTGCCAGCAGCTTGGGCCGGAACACTGAAGCTTTCTTT,TRBV5-6,-,13,few,TRBJ1-1
CASGLNTGELFF,TGTGCCAGCGGCCTGAACACCGGGGAGCTGTTTTTT,TRBV5-6,-,12,once,TRBJ2-2
CASSPPRAGGGFQPQHF,TGTGCCAGCTCACCACCGAGGGCAGGGGGCGGATTTCAGCCCCAGCATTTT,TRBV18,TRBD1,17,-,TRBJ1-5
CASSVDTPPYNEQFF,TGTGCCAGCAGTGTGGACACCCCCCCCTACAATGAGCAGTTCTTC,TRBV2,-,15,-,TRBJ2-1
CASSFKTTGEENIQYF,TGCGCCAGCAGCTTTAAAACGACAGGGGAAGAAAACATTCAGTACTTC,TRBV5-1,TRBD1,16,-,TRBJ2-4
CASSQDLSRAGQPQHF,TGCGCCAGCAGCCAAGATCTAAGCAGGGCCGGACAGCCCCAGCATTTT,TRBV4-1,-,16,few,TRBJ1-5
CASSEYSNQPQHF,TGTGCCAGCAGTGAGTATAGCAATCAGCCCCAGCATTTT,TRBV6-1,-,13,-,TRBJ1-5
CASSEEVETEAFF,TGTGCCAGCAGTGAAGAGGTGGAAACTGAAGCTTTCTTT,TRBV2,-,13,-,TRBJ1-1
CASSPSEEYYGYTF,TGTGCCAGCTCACCTTCGGAAGAATACTATGGCTACACCTTC,TRBV18,-,14,once,TRBJ1-2
CSAADSYEQYF,TGCAGTGCCGCGGATTCCTACGAGCAGTACTTC,TRBV20-1,-,11,few,TRBJ2-7
CASSLTLLAKNIQYF,TGTGCCAGCAGTTTAACCCTTCTAGCCAAAAACATTCAGTACTTC,TRBV27,-,15,-,TRBJ2-4
CASSQRQGAAGGYTF,TGTGCCAGCAGCCAGAGACAGGGGGCAGCAGGAGGCTACACCTTC,TRBV16,TRBD1,15,-,TRBJ1-2
CASIRDRPDIWDSPLHF,TGTGCCAGCATCCGGGATAGGCCCGACATTTGGGATTCACCCCTCCACTTT,TRBV2,-,17,-,TRBJ1-6
CASKSGRAGGTDTQYF,TGCGCCAGCAAAAGCGGGAGGGCCGGAGGAACAGATACGCAGTATTTT,TRBV10-2,TRBD2,16,-,TRBJ2-3
CASRALVRAYEQYF,TGTGCCAGCAGGGCCCTAGTCAGGGCCTACGAGCAGTACTTC,TRBV2,-,14,-,TRBJ2-7
CSGLVAETQYF,TGCAGCGGCCTGGTGGCAGAGACCCAGTACTTC,TRBV29-1,-,11,-,TRBJ2-5
CASSLALNTEAFF,TGTGCCAGCAGCTTAGCATTGAACACTGAAGCTTTCTTT,TRBV7-9,-,13,few,TRBJ1-1
CASSPPGRRNEKLFF,TGCGCCAGCAGCCCACCGGGACGGAGGAATGAAAAACTGTTTTTT,TRBV5-1,-,15,few,TRBJ1-4
CASSQGTDSYNEQFF,TGTGCCAGCAGCCAAGGGACAGATTCCTACAATGAGCAGTTCTTC,TRBV4-2,-,15,-,TRBJ2-1
CASSSDQGVKDGYTF,TGTGCCAGCAGTTCGGACCAGGGGGTAAAGGATGGCTACACCTTC,TRBV6-5,TRBD1,15,few,TRBJ1-2
CASSDISSYEQYF,TGTGCCAGCAGCGACATTTCCTCCTACGAGCAGTACTTC,TRBV4-2,-,13,few,TRBJ2-7
CASGTGNSGNTIYF,TGTGCCTCCGGGACAGGGAACTCTGGAAACACCATATATTTT,TRBV27,TRBD1,14,-,TRBJ1-3
CASSESLAGPKYF,TGTGCCAGCAGTGAAAGCCTAGCGGGGCCTAAGTACTTC,TRBV2,TRBD2,13,-,TRBJ2-7
CASSQSSSGANVLTF,TGCGCCAGCAGCCAAAGCTCTTCTGGGGCCAACGTCCTGACTTTC,TRBV4-1,-,15,-,TRBJ2-6
CAWSVLQGAQPQHF,TGTGCCTGGAGTGTATTGCAGGGGGCGCAGCCCCAGCATTTT,TRBV30,TRBD1,14,-,TRBJ1-5
CASSPGGTGGNYGYTF,TGTGCCAGCAGCCCCGGGGGGACAGGGGGTAACTATGGCTACACCTTC,TRBV7-2,TRBD1,16,-,TRBJ1-2
CASSLWMGDDEQFF,TGTGCCAGCAGCTTATGGATGGGGGACGATGAGCAGTTCTTC,TRBV7-2,-,14,once,TRBJ2-1
CASQLAGLYNEQFF,TGCGCCAGCCAACTAGCGGGATTATACAATGAGCAGTTCTTC,TRBV10-2,TRBD2,14,-,TRBJ2-1
CASSPGAGTGELFF,TGTGCCAGCAGTCCGGGGGCGGGCACCGGGGAGCTGTTTTTT,TRBV27,-,14,-,TRBJ2-2